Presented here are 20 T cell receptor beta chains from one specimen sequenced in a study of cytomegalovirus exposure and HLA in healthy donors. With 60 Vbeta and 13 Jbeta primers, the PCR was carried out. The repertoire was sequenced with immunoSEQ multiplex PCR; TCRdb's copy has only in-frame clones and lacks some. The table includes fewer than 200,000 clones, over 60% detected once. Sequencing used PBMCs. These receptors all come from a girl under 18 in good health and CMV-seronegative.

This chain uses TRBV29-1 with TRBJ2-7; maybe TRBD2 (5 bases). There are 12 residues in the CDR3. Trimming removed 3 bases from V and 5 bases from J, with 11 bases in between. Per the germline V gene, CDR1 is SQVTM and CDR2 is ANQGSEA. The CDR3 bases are TGCAGCGTTGAGTTCGGGGTCCACGAGCAGTACTTC. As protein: CSVEFGVHEQYF.

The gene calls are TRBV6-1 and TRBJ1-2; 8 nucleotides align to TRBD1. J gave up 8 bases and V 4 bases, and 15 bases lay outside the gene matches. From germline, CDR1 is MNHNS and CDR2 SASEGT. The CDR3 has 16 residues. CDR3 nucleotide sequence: TGTGCCAGCAGTGCCAGGGGACAGGCAGTTTCTTACGGCTACACCTTC. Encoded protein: CASSARGQAVSYGYTF.

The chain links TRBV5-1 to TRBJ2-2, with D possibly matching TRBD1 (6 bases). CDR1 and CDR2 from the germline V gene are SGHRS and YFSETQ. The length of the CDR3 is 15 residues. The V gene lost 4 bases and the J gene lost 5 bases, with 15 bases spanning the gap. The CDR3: CASSQDTGTTGELFF. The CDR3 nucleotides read TGCGCCAGCAGCCAGGACACAGGGACGACCGGGGAGCTGTTTTTT.

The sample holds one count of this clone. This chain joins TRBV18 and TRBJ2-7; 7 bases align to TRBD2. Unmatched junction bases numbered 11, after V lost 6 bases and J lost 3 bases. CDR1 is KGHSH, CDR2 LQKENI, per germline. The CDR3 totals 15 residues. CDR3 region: CASSPPGGTLYEQYF. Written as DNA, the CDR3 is TGTGCCAGCTCTCCCCCGGGGGGTACCCTCTACGAGCAGTACTTC.

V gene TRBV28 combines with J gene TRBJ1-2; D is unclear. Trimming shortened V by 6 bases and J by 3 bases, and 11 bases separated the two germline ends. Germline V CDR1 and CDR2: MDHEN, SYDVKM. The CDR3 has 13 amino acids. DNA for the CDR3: TGTGCCAGCAGAGATACAGCGGACTATGGCTACACCTTC. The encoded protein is CASRDTADYGYTF.

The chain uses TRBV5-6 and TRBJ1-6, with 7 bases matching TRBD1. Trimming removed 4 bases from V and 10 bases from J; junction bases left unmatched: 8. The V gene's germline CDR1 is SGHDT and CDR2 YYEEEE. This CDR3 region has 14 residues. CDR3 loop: CASSHDRVESPLHF. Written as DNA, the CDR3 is TGTGCCAGCAGCCACGACAGGGTAGAGTCACCCCTCCACTTT.

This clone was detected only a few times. The DNA for the CDR3 is TGTGCCAGCAGTTCAGGGGTGTTTTTGTCCACTGAAGCTTTCTTT. Translating gives CASSSGVFLSTEAFF. The gene calls are TRBV27 and TRBJ1-1; maybe TRBD1 (6 bases). Trimming removed 4 bases at V and 4 bases at J, with 16 bases between. CDR1 and CDR2 from the germline V gene are MNHEY and SMNVEV (reference sequence). CDR3 length equals 15 residues.

CDR3 residues: CASRGAGSSQETQYF. CDR3 bases: TGCGCCAGCAGAGGAGCTGGGAGCTCCCAAGAGACCCAGTACTTC. This chain joins TRBV5-1 and TRBJ2-5; D is perhaps TRBD2 (5 bases). The CDR3 is made up of 15 amino acids. The V gene lost 5 bases and the J gene lost 1 base, with 15 bases spanning the gap. CDR1 is SGHRS, CDR2 YFSETQ, per germline.

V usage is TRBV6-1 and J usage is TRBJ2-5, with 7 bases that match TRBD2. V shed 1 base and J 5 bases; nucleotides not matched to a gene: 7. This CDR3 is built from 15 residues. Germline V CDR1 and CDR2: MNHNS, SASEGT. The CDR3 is CASSEVGGGVETQYF. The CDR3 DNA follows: TGTGCCAGCAGTGAAGTTGGGGGGGGAGTGGAGACCCAGTACTTC.

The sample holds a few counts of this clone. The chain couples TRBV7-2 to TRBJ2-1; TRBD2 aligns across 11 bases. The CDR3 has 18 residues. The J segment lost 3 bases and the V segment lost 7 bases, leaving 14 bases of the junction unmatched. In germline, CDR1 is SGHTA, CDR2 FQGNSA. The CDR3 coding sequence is TGTGCCAGCACCCTGACTAGCGGGGAGTCCATCTTCTACAATGAGCAGTTCTTC. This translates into CASTLTSGESIFYNEQFF.

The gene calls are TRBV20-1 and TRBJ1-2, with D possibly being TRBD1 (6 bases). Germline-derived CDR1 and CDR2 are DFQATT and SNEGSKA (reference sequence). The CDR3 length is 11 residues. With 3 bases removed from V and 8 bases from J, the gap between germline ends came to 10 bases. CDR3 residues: CSASRGEGYTF. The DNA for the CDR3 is TGCAGTGCTAGCAGGGGTGAAGGCTACACCTTC.

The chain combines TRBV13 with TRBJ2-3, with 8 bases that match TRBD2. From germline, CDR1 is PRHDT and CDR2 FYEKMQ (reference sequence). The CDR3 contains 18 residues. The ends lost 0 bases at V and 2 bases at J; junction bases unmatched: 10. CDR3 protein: CASSLGGSGVFTTDTQYF. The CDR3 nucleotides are TGTGCCAGCAGCTTAGGGGGTAGCGGGGTGTTCACCACAGATACGCAGTATTTT.

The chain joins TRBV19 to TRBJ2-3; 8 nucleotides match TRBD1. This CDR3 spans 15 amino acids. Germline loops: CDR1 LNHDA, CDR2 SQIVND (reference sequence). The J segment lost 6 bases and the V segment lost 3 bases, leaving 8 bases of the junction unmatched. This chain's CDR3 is CASSIRSDRADTQYF. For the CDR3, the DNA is TGTGCCAGTAGTATCCGATCGGACAGGGCGGATACGCAGTATTTT.

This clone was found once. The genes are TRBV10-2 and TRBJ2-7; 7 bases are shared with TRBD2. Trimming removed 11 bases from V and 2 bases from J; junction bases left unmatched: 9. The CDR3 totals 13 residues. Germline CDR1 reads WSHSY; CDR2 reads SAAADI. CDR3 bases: TGCGCCGCCAGGGAGGGCAGGGCCTACGAGCAGTACTTC. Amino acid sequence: CAAREGRAYEQYF.

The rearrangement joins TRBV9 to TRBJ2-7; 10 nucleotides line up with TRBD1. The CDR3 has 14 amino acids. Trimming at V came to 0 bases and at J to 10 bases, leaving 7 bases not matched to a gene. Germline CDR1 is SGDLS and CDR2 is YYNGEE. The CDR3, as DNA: TGTGCCAGCAGCGTAGGGGGGGGACAGGGGACACAGTACTTC. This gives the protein CASSVGGGQGTQYF.

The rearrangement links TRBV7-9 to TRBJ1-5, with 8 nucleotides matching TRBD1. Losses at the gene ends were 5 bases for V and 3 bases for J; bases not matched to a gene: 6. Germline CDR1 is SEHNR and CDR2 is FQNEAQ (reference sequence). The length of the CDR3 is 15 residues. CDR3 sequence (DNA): TGTGCCAGCAGCCTAGGGACAGGAGACAATCAGCCCCAGCATTTT. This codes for CASSLGTGDNQPQHF.

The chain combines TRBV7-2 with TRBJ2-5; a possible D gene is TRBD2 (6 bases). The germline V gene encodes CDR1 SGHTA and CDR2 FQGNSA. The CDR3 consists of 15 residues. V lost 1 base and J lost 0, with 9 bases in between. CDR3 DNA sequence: TGTGCCAGCAGCTTAGTCGCGGGGTACCAAGAGACCCAGTACTTC. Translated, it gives CASSLVAGYQETQYF.

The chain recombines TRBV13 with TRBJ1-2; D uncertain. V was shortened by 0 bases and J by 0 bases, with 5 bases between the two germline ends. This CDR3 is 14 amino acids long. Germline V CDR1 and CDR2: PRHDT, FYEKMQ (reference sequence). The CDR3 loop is CASSLGTANYGYTF. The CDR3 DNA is TGTGCCAGCAGCTTAGGCACAGCTAACTATGGCTACACCTTC.

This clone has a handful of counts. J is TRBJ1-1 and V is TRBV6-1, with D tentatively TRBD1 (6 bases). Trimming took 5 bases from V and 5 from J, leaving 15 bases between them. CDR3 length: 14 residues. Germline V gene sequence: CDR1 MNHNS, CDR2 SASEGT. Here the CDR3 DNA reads TGTGCCAGCAGTCGTGACAGGAGAAAAACTGAAGCTTTCTTT. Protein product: CASSRDRRKTEAFF.

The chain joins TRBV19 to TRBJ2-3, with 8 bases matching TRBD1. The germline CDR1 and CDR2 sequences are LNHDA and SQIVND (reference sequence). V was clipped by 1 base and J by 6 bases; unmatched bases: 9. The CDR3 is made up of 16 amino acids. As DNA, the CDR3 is TGTGCCAGTAGTATAGGTGCAGGGGGCTTTCTGGATACGCAGTATTTT. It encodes CASSIGAGGFLDTQYF.